These 20 T cell receptor beta chains came from one sample sequenced in a study of blood T cells in healthy people across ages. Through a sample-barcoded 5' primer and a J-beta primer mix, a second PCR was run for 7 to 11 cycles. TCRdb independently ran MiXCR on the 5' RACE reads; one entry per CDR3 protein. The sample holds about 970,000 distinct CDR3 sequences; roughly 51% are singletons and the top ten take about 20%. Sequencing was done on a sample of blood. These TCRs come from a woman between 55 and 75 years old in good health.

This clonotype was seen more than once but under ten times. The CDR3 coding sequence is TGTGCCAGCGATTTCGATACGCAGTATTTT. This codes for CASDFDTQYF. J is TRBJ2-3 and V is TRBV7-9; D remains unclear. The CDR3 consists of 10 residues. CDR1 is SEHNR and CDR2 is FQNEAQ in the germline V gene (reference sequence). The V end was cut by 8 bases, the J end by 6 bases, with 6 bases between.

This clonotype was counted only a few times. This chain links TRBV29-1 with TRBJ2-7; D perhaps matches TRBD1 (6 bases). Germline V gene lookup returns CDR1 SQVTM and CDR2 ANQGSEA. With 7 bases removed from V and 3 bases from J, the gap between germline ends came to 10 bases. The length of the CDR3 is 11 residues. CDR3 amino acids: CSASDSYEQYF. CDR3 sequence (DNA): TGCAGCGCTTCGGACAGCTACGAGCAGTACTTC.

The genes are TRBV7-8 and TRBJ2-4; TRBD2 agrees at 10 bases. CDR1 and CDR2 (germline): SGHVS, FQNEAQ. The CDR3 is 16 residues long. Trimming removed 0 bases from V and 5 bases from J; junction bases left unmatched: 4. The DNA for the CDR3 is TGTGCCAGCAGCTTAGCTAGCGGGAGGACTCAAAACATTCAGTACTTC. Amino acid sequence: CASSLASGRTQNIQYF.

This sequence joins TRBV29-1 and TRBJ2-3, with no clear D. V was cut by 4 bases and J by 7 bases, with 12 bases left in between. The CDR3 has 12 amino acids. Germline CDR1 and CDR2: SQVTM and ANQGSEA. This CDR3 is CSVGSPLNTQYF. The DNA of the CDR3 is TGCAGCGTTGGCAGCCCCTTAAATACGCAGTATTTT.

The chain couples TRBV6-5 to TRBJ1-5; possible D gene TRBD1, 5 bases. Trimming pared 7 bases from V and 5 bases from J, leaving 12 bases between. Germline V gene data show CDR1 as MNHEY and CDR2 as SVGAGI. The CDR3 length is 13 residues. CDR3 sequence reads: CASKRDRDQPQHF. The CDR3 bases are TGTGCCAGCAAGAGGGACCGAGATCAGCCCCAGCATTTT.

This clonotype was counted only a few times. The chain combines TRBV3-1 with TRBJ2-3; 10 bases are shared with TRBD2. The CDR3 has 17 amino acids. With 0 bases clipped from V and 6 bases from J, the junction kept 9 bases outside the gene matches. Germline assignment: CDR1 LGHDT and CDR2 YNNKEL (reference sequence). The DNA of the CDR3 is TGTGCCAGCAGCCAAGATCTTCGGACTAGCGGAAGGGATACGCAGTATTTT. Residues: CASSQDLRTSGRDTQYF.

The chain employs TRBV28 and TRBJ2-7, with TRBD2 matching 7 bases. CDR3 length: 14 residues. The junction had 11 bases not matched to a gene; V was cut back by 8 bases and J by 4 bases. Germline V lookup: CDR1 MDHEN, CDR2 SYDVKM. CDR3 DNA sequence: TGTGCCAGCCGTCCCTCCCTCGGGGGGTACGAGCAGTACTTC. It is translated as CASRPSLGGYEQYF.

This sequence joins TRBV29-1 and TRBJ2-5, with unresolved D. The V end was cut by 4 bases, the J end by 3 bases, with 9 bases between. CDR1 is SQVTM and CDR2 is ANQGSEA in the germline V gene. CDR3 length equals 12 residues. CDR3 DNA sequence: TGCAGCGTTGGTGGACCGAAAGAGACCCAGTACTTC. Translating gives CSVGGPKETQYF. The full variable domain, with the rest looked up from reference TRBV29-1 and TRBJ2-5, is SAVISQKPSRDICQRGTSLTIQCQVDSQVTMMFWYRQQPGQSLTLIATANQGSEATYESGFVIDKFPISRPNLTFSTLTVSNMSPEDSSIYLCSVGGPKETQYFGPGTRLLVL.

This clonotype was observed a few times. The J gene is TRBJ2-5, the V gene TRBV20-1, with 7 positions matching TRBD2. CDR3 length equals 16 residues. In germline, CDR1 is DFQATT, CDR2 SNEGSKA (reference sequence). The V and J ends lost 4 bases and 2 bases, in that order; junction bases with no gene match: 13. The CDR3 DNA reads as TGCAGTGCTAACATCCCGGCTAGCGGAAGTCAAGAGACCCAGTACTTC. This codes for CSANIPASGSQETQYF.

As to this clonotype: At one end, the junction sequence differs from germline, possibly due to a read error. The chain uses TRBV3-1 and TRBJ2-7; no clear D. Germline V CDR1 and CDR2: LGHDT, YNNKEL (reference sequence). This CDR3 is 17 amino acids long. The CDR3 DNA follows: TGTGCCAGCAGCCAAGACGTCCGGAGTTTGGGGATCTACGAGCGGTACTTC. Its translation: CASSQDVRSLGIYERYF.

Comments on this clonotype: At one end, the junction sequence differs from germline, possibly due to a read error. The chain employs TRBV7-8 and TRBJ2-7; 9 bases match TRBD2. CDR3 length: 15 amino acids. The germline gives CDR1 SGHVS, CDR2 FQNEAQ. CDR3: CASTPGGRVFYGQYF. The CDR3 coding sequence is TGTGCCAGCACCCCCGGCGGGAGGGTGTTCTACGGGCAGTACTTC. The whole variable domain, filled in from reference TRBV7-8 and TRBJ2-7, reads GAGVSQSPRYKVAKRGQDVALRCDPISGHVSLFWYQQALGQGPEFLTYFQNEAQLDKSGLPSDRFFAERPEGSVSTLKIQRTQQEDSAVYLCASTPGGRVFYGQYFGPGTRLTVT.

This clonotype has just a few counts. This chain connects TRBV20-1 to TRBJ2-1; D call uncertain. This CDR3 is 12 amino acids long. Trimming took off 0 bases at V and 9 bases at J, with 9 bases between the two ends. The germline gives CDR1 DFQATT, CDR2 SNEGSKA (reference sequence). Here the CDR3 reads CSARDHFIEQFF. The CDR3 region has the DNA TGCAGTGCTAGAGATCACTTCATTGAGCAGTTCTTC.

This clonotype was counted between two and nine times. The J gene is TRBJ2-5, the V gene TRBV20-1; 8 nucleotides match TRBD1. Germline V gene data show CDR1 as DFQATT and CDR2 as SNEGSKA (reference sequence). V lost 2 bases to trimming and J lost 4 bases; unmatched junction nucleotides: 6. This CDR3 contains 14 residues. The CDR3 region has the DNA TGCAGTGCTAGACCGGGACAGGCGAGAGAGACCCAGTACTTC. This codes for CSARPGQARETQYF.

The CDR3, as DNA: TGTGCCAGCAGCCAAGATCTTCGGACAAAGGGCTACACCTTC. Residues: CASSQDLRTKGYTF. The chain couples TRBV3-1 to TRBJ1-2; weak D call: TRBD1 (5 bases). Germline CDR1 LGHDT, CDR2 YNNKEL (reference sequence). The CDR3 sequence is 14 residues long. V was pared by 0 bases and J by 8 bases, with 13 bases between.

The CDR3 nucleotides are TGCGCCAGCAGCTTGTGCATGTTCGGGACTAGCGGCCGATTTTACGAGCAGTACTTC. Its translation: CASSLCMFGTSGRFYEQYF. V is TRBV5-1 and J is TRBJ2-7, with 11 positions matching TRBD2. The CDR3 extends over 19 amino acids. The trim removed 1 base at V and 4 bases at J, leaving 16 bases unmatched. CDR1 and CDR2 from the germline V gene are SGHRS and YFSETQ.

The chain employs TRBV10-3 and TRBJ2-7, with 10 bases lining up with TRBD2. The CDR3 is 14 amino acids. With V trimmed by 7 bases and J by 5 bases, 8 bases remained unmatched. Germline V gene data show CDR1 as ENHRY and CDR2 as SYGVKD. This chain's CDR3 is CAIKLAGGVDEQYF. CDR3 DNA: TGTGCCATCAAGTTAGCGGGAGGTGTGGACGAGCAGTACTTC.

J is TRBJ2-1 and V is TRBV7-9, with a possible D match to TRBD2 (5 bases). The CDR3 consists of 15 residues. Germline-derived CDR1 and CDR2 are SEHNR and FQNEAQ (reference sequence). V lost 1 base, J lost 7 bases, and 14 bases lay in between. This chain's CDR3 is CASSLGGMRGNEQFF. CDR3 DNA sequence: TGTGCCAGCAGCTTAGGTGGAATGAGAGGGAATGAGCAGTTCTTC.

There are a few counts of this clonotype. The genes are TRBV13 and TRBJ2-7, with 13 nucleotides matching TRBD2. Germline loops: CDR1 PRHDT, CDR2 FYEKMQ (reference sequence). V was pared by 3 bases and J by 6 bases, with 5 bases of the junction left unmatched. This CDR3 contains 15 residues. CDR3 DNA: TGTGCCAGCAGCTTCGGACTAGCGGGAGTGGGCGAGCAGTACTTC. Translation gives CASSFGLAGVGEQYF.

This chain joins TRBV5-6 and TRBJ2-5; TRBD1 might be the D (5 bases). The V gene's germline CDR1 is SGHDT and CDR2 YYEEEE. The germline V and J ends were trimmed by 7 bases and 0 bases, with 19 bases remaining between them. CDR3 length equals 16 residues. The CDR3 sequence is CASSLRGSGYQETQYF. The CDR3 nucleotides read TGTGCCAGCTCCCTAAGGGGCAGTGGGTACCAAGAGACCCAGTACTTC.

The V and J genes are TRBV2 and TRBJ2-5; 11 bases match TRBD2. Germline CDR1 SNHLY, CDR2 FYNNEI. V was pared by 8 bases and J by 11 bases, with 13 bases of the junction left unmatched. The CDR3 runs to 14 residues. Written as DNA, the CDR3 is TGTGCCAGCCGTGGGACTAGCGGAAACAATGAGCAGTACTTC. Its protein product is CASRGTSGNNEQYF.